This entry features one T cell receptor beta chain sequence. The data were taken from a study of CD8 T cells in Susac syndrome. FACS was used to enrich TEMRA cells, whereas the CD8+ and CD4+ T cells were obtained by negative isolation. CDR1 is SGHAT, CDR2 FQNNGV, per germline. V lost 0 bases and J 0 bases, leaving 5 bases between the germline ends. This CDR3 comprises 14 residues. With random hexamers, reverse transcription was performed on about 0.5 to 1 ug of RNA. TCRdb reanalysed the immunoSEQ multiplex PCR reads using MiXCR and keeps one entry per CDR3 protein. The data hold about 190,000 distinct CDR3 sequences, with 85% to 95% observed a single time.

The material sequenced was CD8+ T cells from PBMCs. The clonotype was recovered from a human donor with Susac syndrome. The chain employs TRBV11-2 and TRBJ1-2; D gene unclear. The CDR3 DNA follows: TGTGCCAGCAGCTTAGAATCTGCTAACTATGGCTACACCTTC. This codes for CASSLESANYGYTF.